These 4 T cell receptor beta chains were sequenced from one sample in a study of blood T cell repertoires in COVID-19. Data came from immunoSEQ multiplex PCR; TCRdb stores just in-frame clones and leaves some out. Among around 170,000 clones, approximately 79% were seen once, and the ten largest hold under 3.5%. Input material: peripheral blood. The receptor set was obtained from a woman of 80 years or more with acute or convalescent COVID-19.

V is TRBV28 and J is TRBJ1-4, with D unclear. CDR1 is MDHEN and CDR2 is SYDVKM in the germline V gene. The CDR3 length is 16 residues. The ends were cut back, 6 bases at V and 0 bases at J, with 14 bases in the middle. This CDR3 reads CASSGSGGPTNEKLFF. The DNA of the CDR3 is TGTGCCAGCAGCGGGAGTGGAGGCCCAACTAATGAAAAACTGTTTTTT.

The CDR3, as DNA: TGTGCCAGCAGTTTCCTTGAGGGGGCTGAAGCTTTCTTT. Encoded protein: CASSFLEGAEAFF. The chain combines TRBV27 with TRBJ1-1; D possibly corresponds to TRBD1 (6 bases). The CDR3 extends over 13 amino acids. V gave up 3 bases and J gave up 6 bases, with 11 bases separating them. Per the germline V gene, CDR1 is MNHEY and CDR2 is SMNVEV (reference sequence).

This clone appeared a single time. The chain recombines TRBV21-1 with TRBJ1-1. TRBV21-1 is flagged as a pseudogene. This CDR3 has 15 amino acids. The CDR3 DNA is TGTGCCATGCAAAAGGAGGCCCCTCTGAACACTGAAGCTTTCTTT. This encodes CAMQKEAPLNTEAFF.

The gene calls are TRBV7-9 and TRBJ2-5, with D unresolved. In germline, CDR1 is SEHNR, CDR2 FQNEAQ (reference sequence). This CDR3 contains 14 residues. Deletions cut 5 bases from V and 5 bases from J, with 15 bases between. The CDR3 DNA reads TGTGCCAGCAGCGTCTCTTCCGGTTGGGAGACCCAGTACTTC. Translation: CASSVSSGWETQYF.